This T cell receptor beta chain appears in the sequencing data of a study of T cells in localized non-small cell lung cancer. General observations from the study: The study sequenced only one region of the tumor. As a result, intratumor heterogeneity could not be excluded and remains possible.

Sequencing was performed with immunoSEQ multiplex PCR; in TCRdb, only in-frame clones are kept and a portion is missing. The sample holds some 38,000 clones, roughly 90% seen once. Germline V gene data show CDR1 as SSHAT and CDR2 as FNYEAQ (reference sequence). V lost 5 bases and J 2 bases, leaving 12 bases between the germline ends. The CDR3 runs 14 residues. For this clone: Its antigen is currently unknown.

The sequence derives from a male donor aged 60 or over with stage II lung adenocarcinoma. The sample consisted of peripheral blood mononuclear cells, taken before any cancer treatment. The chain uses TRBV7-7 and TRBJ2-5; D is unclear. The CDR3 region is CASSLGRVQETQYF. The CDR3 coding sequence is TGTGCCAGCAGCCTAGGACGGGTACAAGAGACCCAGTACTTC.